What follows are 27 T cell receptor beta chains derived from one specimen sequenced in a study of blood T cells in healthy people across ages. A J-beta primer mix and a sample-barcoded 5' primer were used in a second PCR of about 7 to 12 cycles. TCRdb passed the 5' RACE reads through MiXCR, listing each CDR3 protein once. Counted here are roughly 1.6 million distinct CDR3 sequences, roughly 32% occurring once; the ten biggest clones make up 11%. What was sequenced was blood. The source is a woman in her 30s in good health.

This clonotype has more than one count but fewer than ten. This chain's CDR3 is CSARVVGVGPGLTETQYF. The CDR3 DNA reads as TGCAGTGCTAGGGTGGTTGGGGTGGGGCCGGGATTAACGGAGACCCAGTACTTC. The chain uses TRBV20-1 and TRBJ2-5, with D perhaps given as TRBD1 or TRBD2 (5 bases each). The CDR3 runs 18 residues. Germline V CDR1 and CDR2: DFQATT, SNEGSKA (reference sequence). V was cut by 3 bases and J by 5 bases, with 28 bases left in between.

This clonotype has more than one count but fewer than ten. The V gene is TRBV28, the J gene TRBJ2-7; D gene unclear. The germline CDR1 and CDR2 sequences are MDHEN and SYDVKM. The V end lost 6 bases, the J end lost 2 bases, and 17 bases lay between the germline ends. The CDR3 extends over 15 amino acids. The chain's CDR3 is CASSPPLYSTYEQYF. The CDR3 coding sequence is TGTGCCAGCAGCCCACCTTTATACTCAACCTACGAGCAGTACTTC.

This clonotype was seen a single time. Here the CDR3 reads CASSYRTQGSGYTF. The CDR3 DNA sequence: TGTGCCAGCAGTTACAGGACCCAGGGGAGTGGCTACACCTTC. V gene TRBV6-5 combines with J gene TRBJ1-2; tentative D call: TRBD1 (6 bases). The CDR3 loop spans 14 amino acids. With 2 bases removed from V and 7 bases from J, the gap between germline ends came to 14 bases. Germline CDR1 reads MNHEY; CDR2 reads SVGAGI.

The chain links TRBV12-3 or TRBV12-4 to TRBJ2-1, with 10 bases aligning to TRBD2. The CDR3 spans 15 residues. Trimming took 3 bases from V and 9 from J; bases not matched to a gene: 8. Here the CDR3 DNA reads TGTGCCAGCAGTTTGGAAAGCGGGGGGGCAGGTGAGCAGTTCTTC. This translates into CASSLESGGAGEQFF.

A note on this clonotype: Sequence at one end of the junction differs from germline and may be a read error. J is TRBJ1-1 and V is TRBV11-1; D is ambiguous. Germline CDR1 is SGHAT and CDR2 is FQDESV (reference sequence). This CDR3 region has 13 residues. The CDR3 DNA reads TGTGCCTGCAGCTTATTGCCGGGCGCTGAAGCTTTCTTT. This sequence encodes CACSLLPGAEAFF.

This clonotype was found a few times. The chain employs TRBV27 and TRBJ2-3; 11 nucleotides line up with TRBD2. CDR3 size: 16 residues. Unmatched junction bases numbered 6, after V lost 6 bases and J lost 1 base. CDR1 and CDR2 (germline): MNHEY, SMNVEV (reference sequence). In DNA, the CDR3 is TGTGCCAGCAGGCAACCGGGACTAGCGGGCACAGATACGCAGTATTTT. Translating it yields CASRQPGLAGTDTQYF.

This clonotype was found a few times. The V and J genes are TRBV6-5 and TRBJ2-5; TRBD2 is a possible D gene (5 bases). V was shortened by 4 bases and J by 4 bases, with 16 bases between the two germline ends. Germline V gives CDR1 MNHEY, CDR2 SVGAGI. CDR3 size: 15 residues. The CDR3: CASSSSRLGRETQYF. CDR3 bases: TGTGCCAGCAGTTCTTCCAGGCTAGGGAGAGAGACCCAGTACTTC.

The gene calls are TRBV10-3 and TRBJ2-7; a weak D match, TRBD1 (5 bases). Trimming took 4 bases from V and 5 from J, leaving 12 bases between them. Per the germline V gene, CDR1 is ENHRY and CDR2 is SYGVKD. This CDR3 contains 13 residues. CDR3 bases: TGTGCCATCAGTGGGACAAGGGATCACGAGCAGTACTTC. Its protein is CAISGTRDHEQYF.

The chain joins TRBV7-2 to TRBJ2-2, with a possible D match to TRBD1 (5 bases). The CDR3 loop spans 15 amino acids. Trimming cost V 5 bases and J 3 bases, with 13 bases left between them. The germline V gene has CDR1 SGHTA and CDR2 FQGNSA. The CDR3 loop reads CASSRDSDYTGELFF. The CDR3 DNA reads as TGTGCCAGCAGCCGAGACAGCGATTACACCGGGGAGCTGTTTTTT.

The chain joins TRBV27 to TRBJ2-1, with D perhaps matching TRBD1 or TRBD2 (5 bases each). There are 12 residues in the CDR3. Germline-derived CDR1 and CDR2 are MNHEY and SMNVEV (reference sequence). V was clipped by 7 bases and J by 6 bases, with 10 bases between them. CDR3 coding DNA: TGTGCCAGCAAGGGGACCTGCAATGAGCAGTTCTTC. Translation gives CASKGTCNEQFF.

The chain is built from TRBV10-3 and TRBJ2-7; maybe TRBD2 (5 bases). CDR1 and CDR2 from the germline V gene are ENHRY and SYGVKD. The CDR3 extends over 12 amino acids. V gave up 2 bases and J gave up 10 bases, with 12 bases separating them. Here the CDR3 DNA reads TGTGCCATCAGTGAGCCCGGTGAGGGCCAGTACTTC. Its protein is CAISEPGEGQYF.

This chain joins TRBV7-8 and TRBJ2-5; D gene ambiguous. V lost 7 bases, J lost 5 bases, and 11 bases lay in between. From germline, CDR1 is SGHVS and CDR2 FQNEAQ. CDR3 length: 12 residues. In DNA form, the CDR3 reads TGTGCCAGCATGCTCTCCGGGGAGACCCAGTACTTC. Amino acid sequence: CASMLSGETQYF.

Worth noting for this clonotype: One end of the junction varies from germline; a read error may be responsible. The rearrangement uses TRBV6-2 or TRBV6-3 and TRBJ2-7; D uncertain. This CDR3 contains 15 residues. The V gene's germline CDR1 is MNHEY and CDR2 SVGEGT. DNA of the CDR3: TGCGCCAGCAGTTGGAAGGCAGGCCCATCCTACGAGCAGTACTTC. Translation: CASSWKAGPSYEQYF.

The chain uses TRBV4-2 and TRBJ2-7; weak D call: TRBD1 (5 bases). Germline V lookup: CDR1 LGHNA, CDR2 YNFKEQ. This CDR3 is 14 amino acids long. Trimming shortened V by 4 bases and J by 0 bases, and 10 bases separated the two germline ends. The CDR3 loop is CASSPDIASYEQYF. The CDR3, as DNA: TGTGCCAGCAGCCCGGACATCGCCTCCTACGAGCAGTACTTC.

V usage is TRBV9 and J usage is TRBJ2-3; 11 bases are a match to TRBD2. The V segment lost 3 bases and the J segment 0 bases; nucleotides outside the gene matches: 15. This CDR3 has 20 residues. Germline V lookup: CDR1 SGDLS, CDR2 YYNGEE. The CDR3 is CASSGGVAGGQSSSTDTQYF. The CDR3 coding sequence is TGTGCCAGCAGCGGAGGAGTAGCGGGAGGGCAGTCATCAAGCACAGATACGCAGTATTTT. The complete variable domain, with remaining parts taken from reference TRBV9 and TRBJ2-3, reads DSGVTQTPKHLITATGQRVTLRCSPRSGDLSVYWYQQSLDQGLQFLIQYYNGEERAKGNILERFSAQQFPDLHSELNLSSLELGDSALYFCASSGGVAGGQSSSTDTQYFGPGTRLTVL.

Written as DNA, the CDR3 is TGTGCCAGCAGGCCCAACGAACAGGGCCACGAGCAGTACTTC. It encodes CASRPNEQGHEQYF. This rearrangement joins TRBV11-2 to TRBJ2-7; TRBD1 might be the D (6 bases). V was trimmed by 6 bases and J by 5 bases, leaving 17 bases between them. The CDR3 sequence is 14 residues long. In germline, CDR1 is SGHAT, CDR2 FQNNGV. The entire variable domain, with the rest obtained from reference TRBV11-2 and TRBJ2-7, is as follows: EAGVAQSPRYKIIEKRQSVAFWCNPISGHATLYWYQQILGQGPKLLIQFQNNGVVDDSQLPKDRFSAERLKGVDSTLKIQPAKLEDSAVYLCASRPNEQGHEQYFGPGTRLTVT.

The V gene is TRBV29-1, the J gene TRBJ2-3, with 9 bases aligning to TRBD1. The CDR3 is made up of 15 amino acids. Germline V CDR1 and CDR2: SQVTM, ANQGSEA. After removal of 6 bases from V and 3 bases from J, the junction contained 10 bases not matched to a gene. In nucleotides, the CDR3 is TGCAGCGTCCGCCTTCTTGGACAGGGGACAGATACGCAGTATTTT. It translates to CSVRLLGQGTDTQYF.

V is TRBV15 and J is TRBJ1-2, with D unclear. V lost 0 bases and J lost 2, with 13 bases in between. CDR3 length: 16 amino acids. Germline CDR1 and CDR2: LNHNV and YYDKDF (reference sequence). This CDR3 is CATSRDQGHINYGYTF. CDR3 DNA sequence: TGTGCCACCAGCAGAGATCAAGGGCATATCAACTATGGCTACACCTTC.

The chain recombines TRBV27 with TRBJ2-7; D gene uncertain. From germline, CDR1 is MNHEY and CDR2 SMNVEV (reference sequence). Between the trimmed V and J ends, which lost 5 bases and 2 bases, there was a span of 16 bases. The CDR3 sequence is 15 residues long. The CDR3 is CASSHGPTLTYEQYF. The CDR3 DNA follows: TGTGCCAGCAGTCACGGACCGACATTAACCTACGAGCAGTACTTC.

The chain links TRBV20-1 to TRBJ1-1; the D gene is possibly TRBD1 (5 bases). Trimming shortened V by 3 bases and J by 7 bases, and 9 bases separated the two germline ends. CDR1 DFQATT and CDR2 SNEGSKA come from the germline V gene (reference sequence). The length of the CDR3 is 11 residues. The CDR3 coding sequence is TGCAGTGCTAGTAAGACAGATGAAGCTTTCTTT. This codes for CSASKTDEAFF.

This chain joins TRBV5-1 and TRBJ2-5, with D possibly TRBD1 on 6 matching bases. There are 15 residues in the CDR3. The V and J ends lost 3 bases and 5 bases respectively, with 17 bases between them. Germline CDR1 reads SGHRS; CDR2 reads YFSETQ. The CDR3 DNA reads TGCGCCAGCAGCTCTGTTGGGGGCCTGGGGGAGACCCAGTACTTC. This translates into CASSSVGGLGETQYF.

This clonotype has only a few counts. The chain links TRBV4-1 to TRBJ2-7; 10 bases agree with TRBD2. Germline V gene data show CDR1 as MGHRA and CDR2 as YSYEKL. The CDR3 covers 18 residues. Trimming removed 0 bases from V and 1 base from J; junction bases left unmatched: 9. The CDR3 nucleotides read TGCGCCAGCAGCCAAGATTTAATAGCGGGGGGCCAGTCCTACGAGCAGTACTTC. This encodes CASSQDLIAGGQSYEQYF.

This sequence joins TRBV15 and TRBJ2-5; 8 nucleotides match TRBD1. The CDR3 runs 16 residues. Looked up from germline, CDR1 is LNHNV and CDR2 is YYDKDF (reference sequence). V trimming: 1 base; J trimming: 5 bases; junction bases outside the gene matches: 9. CDR3 protein: CATSRGNRGVEETQYF. The CDR3 bases are TGTGCCACCAGCAGAGGGAACAGGGGGGTTGAGGAGACCCAGTACTTC.

This clonotype was counted between two and nine times. The junction and the germline gene differ at one end; a read error may be behind it. The V gene is TRBV5-1, the J gene TRBJ2-1; no reliable D call. The CDR3 contains 13 residues. The germline V gene encodes CDR1 SGHRS and CDR2 YFSETQ. CDR3 amino acids: CASSSGSYSEQFF. The CDR3 DNA reads as TGCGCCAGCAGCTCCGGGTCTTACAGTGAGCAGTTCTTC.

As for this clonotype: A much larger clone lies a single base off, so this may be a read error. The chain links TRBV29-1 to TRBJ2-3; a weak D match, TRBD2 (5 bases). Germline CDR1 reads SQVTM; CDR2 reads ANQGSEA. V was cut by 0 bases and J by 8 bases, with 12 bases left in between. CDR3 length equals 13 residues. Written as DNA, the CDR3 is TGCAGCGTTGAAGATGTAGCCGGAGGTACGCAGTATTTT. The encoded protein is CSVEDVAGGTQYF.

The genes are TRBV27 and TRBJ2-7, with D possibly matching TRBD2 (5 bases). Germline values: CDR1 MNHEY, CDR2 SMNVEV (reference sequence). The CDR3 has 16 residues. V was shortened by 0 bases and J by 3 bases, with 15 bases between the two germline ends. The DNA for the CDR3 is TGTGCCAGCAGTTTATCTATGGGTGTTGGAGGCTACGAGCAGTACTTC. Protein: CASSLSMGVGGYEQYF.

At least ten counts were recorded for this clonotype. The CDR3 coding sequence is TGCGCCAGCAGCTTGACGGGAGAATCCTACAATGAGCAGTTCTTC. This encodes CASSLTGESYNEQFF. The genes are TRBV5-1 and TRBJ2-1, with a weak D call TRBD2 (6 bases). The CDR3 extends over 15 amino acids. V shed 1 base and J shed 1 base, with 9 bases lying between them. Per the germline V gene, CDR1 is SGHRS and CDR2 is YFSETQ.